The 30 T cell receptor beta chains below all came from one sample that was sequenced in a study of T cell responses to AZD1222 COVID-19 vaccine. Assay used: immunoSEQ multiplex PCR; TCRdb lists only in-frame clones, some missing. The sample comprises under 130,000 clones, around 76% of which are singletons, and 4% to 6% rests with the top ten. Sequencing used peripheral blood, obtained on day 0 of AZD1222 vaccination. These receptors originate from an adult in good health.

The CDR3 bases are TGTGCCAGCAGTCCGGCCTCAAATTCACCCCTCCACTTT. It encodes CASSPASNSPLHF. This rearrangement joins TRBV6-6 to TRBJ1-6; D unresolved. Trimming cost V 5 bases and J 7 bases, with 9 bases left between them. This CDR3 comprises 13 residues. Germline-derived CDR1 and CDR2 are MNHNY and SVGAGI (reference sequence).

This clone appeared a single time. The V call is TRBV15, the J call TRBJ1-1; weak D call: TRBD1 (5 bases). The CDR3 spans 14 residues. V lost 3 bases, J lost 4 bases, and 12 bases lay in between. The germline V gene has CDR1 LNHNV and CDR2 YYDKDF (reference sequence). In nucleotides, the CDR3 is TGTGCCACCAGCAGGGTCGTTGGGGGCACTGAAGCTTTCTTT. This encodes CATSRVVGGTEAFF.

V usage is TRBV29-1 and J usage is TRBJ1-5; no clear D. This CDR3 is 13 amino acids long. Germline assignment: CDR1 SQVTM and CDR2 ANQGSEA. Trimming left V 7 bases short and J 0 bases short, with 10 bases between. The CDR3 region is CSAALNSNQPQHF. The CDR3 bases are TGCAGCGCCGCACTCAATAGCAATCAGCCCCAGCATTTT.

This clone was observed a single time. The chain couples TRBV11-3 to TRBJ1-1; D is unclear. The length of the CDR3 is 12 residues. V lost 3 bases and J lost 1, with 3 bases in between. CDR1 is SGHNT and CDR2 is YENEEA in the germline V gene. CDR3 coding DNA: TGTGCCAGCAGCTTCCGGAACACTGAAGCTTTCTTT. Protein product: CASSFRNTEAFF.

The gene calls are TRBV10-2 and TRBJ2-1; D gene unclear. Trimming removed 3 bases from V and 4 bases from J, with 13 bases in between. The CDR3 loop spans 15 amino acids. Germline V gives CDR1 WSHSY, CDR2 SAAADI. The CDR3, as DNA: TGCGCCAGCAGTGAAGGCATCCCTCCATACAATGAGCAGTTCTTC. It encodes CASSEGIPPYNEQFF.

CDR3: CASSSGTGTGGNTIYF. DNA for the CDR3: TGTGCCAGCAGCTCCGGGACAGGGACAGGTGGAAACACCATATATTTT. This sequence joins TRBV6-6 and TRBJ1-3; 9 positions agree with TRBD1. Per the germline V gene, CDR1 is MNHNY and CDR2 is SVGAGI (reference sequence). V was clipped by 6 bases and J by 3 bases; unmatched bases: 9. The CDR3 sequence is 16 residues long.

V gene TRBV7-2 combines with J gene TRBJ2-7; D unclear. CDR3 length equals 11 residues. V was pared by 7 bases and J by 3 bases, with 7 bases between. In germline, CDR1 is SGHTA, CDR2 FQGNSA. The CDR3 here is CASTDFYEQYF. As DNA, the CDR3 is TGTGCCAGCACCGATTTCTACGAGCAGTACTTC.

The rearrangement joins TRBV5-5 to TRBJ1-4; the D is unclear. From germline, CDR1 is SGHKS and CDR2 YYEKEE (reference sequence). The V end was cut by 2 bases, the J end by 8 bases, with 4 bases between. This CDR3 has 11 amino acids. The CDR3, as DNA: TGTGCCAGCAGCTTAGGGGAAAAACTGTTTTTT. Protein sequence: CASSLGEKLFF.

The rearrangement links TRBV2 to TRBJ2-1, with 10 bases matching TRBD1. The V gene end was trimmed by 6 bases and the J gene end by 8 bases; junction bases not matched to a gene: 10. The length of the CDR3 is 15 residues. The germline gives CDR1 SNHLY, CDR2 FYNNEI. This chain's CDR3 is CASSGTGTGVDEQFF. In nucleotides, the CDR3 is TGTGCCAGCAGCGGAACCGGGACAGGGGTTGATGAGCAGTTCTTC.

The sample holds one count of this clone. V gene TRBV7-8 combines with J gene TRBJ2-7; TRBD1 aligns across 7 bases. Germline values: CDR1 SGHVS, CDR2 FQNEAQ. The CDR3 runs to 15 residues. V gave up 5 bases and J gave up 2 bases; unmatched junction bases: 9. The CDR3, as DNA: TGTGCCAGCAGCCCCTACCGGGACAGAACCTACGAGCAGTACTTC. It specifies CASSPYRDRTYEQYF. Complete variable domain (other parts from reference TRBV7-8 and TRBJ2-7): GAGVSQSPRYKVAKRGQDVALRCDPISGHVSLFWYQQALGQGPEFLTYFQNEAQLDKSGLPSDRFFAERPEGSVSTLKIQRTQQEDSAVYLCASSPYRDRTYEQYFGPGTRLTVT.

This clone has only a few counts. The chain joins TRBV7-3 to TRBJ2-3; D tentatively fits TRBD1 or TRBD2 (7 bases each). Looked up from germline, CDR1 is SGHTA and CDR2 is FQGTGA. The CDR3 covers 14 residues. V lost 5 bases and J 4 bases, leaving 13 bases between the germline ends. The chain's CDR3 is CASSGRGPADTQYF. The DNA for the CDR3 is TGTGCCAGCAGCGGGAGGGGGCCGGCAGATACGCAGTATTTT.

Here the CDR3 reads CASSKGQLYQETQYF. Here the CDR3 DNA reads TGTGCCAGCAGCAAGGGACAGCTGTACCAAGAGACCCAGTACTTC. V and J are TRBV7-9 and TRBJ2-5; 7 bases are a match to TRBD1. The trim removed 5 bases at V and 0 bases at J, leaving 6 bases unmatched. Germline CDR1 and CDR2: SEHNR and FQNEAQ (reference sequence). The length of the CDR3 is 15 residues.

This clone came up a few times. This rearrangement joins TRBV5-8 to TRBJ1-1; 7 bases fit TRBD1. V lost 3 bases to trimming and J lost 4 bases; unmatched junction nucleotides: 6. Germline V gene data show CDR1 as SGHTS and CDR2 as YDEGEE. The CDR3 length is 14 residues. The CDR3 here is CASSSYRGGTEAFF. The CDR3 coding sequence is TGTGCCAGCAGCTCCTACAGGGGCGGCACTGAAGCTTTCTTT.

The chain carries TRBV5-1 and TRBJ2-3, with a tentative D call TRBD2 (7 bases). Looked up from germline, CDR1 is SGHRS and CDR2 is YFSETQ. The CDR3 totals 15 residues. The V end was cut by 4 bases, the J end by 4 bases, with 16 bases between. In nucleotides, the CDR3 is TGCGCCAGCAGCCCTCCGGGGGGCCTTGCAGATACGCAGTATTTT. It codes for CASSPPGGLADTQYF.

This clone was seen once. CDR3: CASSEVLWETQYF. CDR3 DNA: TGTGCCAGTAGTGAGGTCTTGTGGGAGACCCAGTACTTC. The V gene is TRBV19, the J gene TRBJ2-5, with D unresolved. The CDR3 is 13 residues long. The germline CDR1 and CDR2 sequences are LNHDA and SQIVND (reference sequence). V was trimmed by 5 bases and J by 5 bases, leaving 12 bases between them.

The chain links TRBV6-5 to TRBJ1-1; D gene uncertain. Per germline, CDR1 MNHEY and CDR2 SVGAGI. The CDR3 is made up of 14 amino acids. V lost 8 bases and J lost 0, with 13 bases in between. CDR3 DNA sequence: TGTGCCAGCCTAAGCCCAGGACTGAACACTGAAGCTTTCTTT. Residues: CASLSPGLNTEAFF.

The chain joins TRBV6-2 or TRBV6-3 to TRBJ2-5; 7 bases align to TRBD1. Germline lookup yields CDR1 MNHEY and CDR2 SVGEGT. The CDR3 is made up of 14 amino acids. V shed 5 bases, J shed 0 bases, and the junction held 3 bases outside the gene matches. Written as DNA, the CDR3 is TGTGCCAGCAGTGGGGACAGCCACCAAGAGACCCAGTACTTC. It is translated as CASSGDSHQETQYF.

The rearrangement joins TRBV4-2 to TRBJ1-6; a weak D match, TRBD1 (6 bases). The CDR3 is 18 residues long. V was trimmed by 0 bases and J by 6 bases, leaving 18 bases between them. From germline, CDR1 is LGHNA and CDR2 YNFKEQ. The CDR3 coding sequence is TGTGCCAGCAGCCAAGATAAGCGGGGGGCTTGGTCTAATTCACCCCTCCACTTT. Protein: CASSQDKRGAWSNSPLHF.

The chain has TRBV5-1 and TRBJ1-1; 8 bases match TRBD1. Germline lookup yields CDR1 SGHRS and CDR2 YFSETQ. The CDR3 consists of 14 residues. V lost 4 bases, J lost 1 base, and 3 bases stayed unmatched. CDR3 in amino acids: CASSKDRGNTEAFF. CDR3 bases: TGCGCCAGCAGCAAAGACAGGGGGAACACTGAAGCTTTCTTT. Combining the CDR3 with reference TRBV5-1 and TRBJ1-1 gives the whole variable domain KAGVTQTPRYLIKTRGQQVTLSCSPISGHRSVSWYQQTPGQGLQFLFEYFSETQRNKGNFPGRFSGRQFSNSRSEMNVSTLELGDSALYLCASSKDRGNTEAFFGQGTRLTVV.

The genes are TRBV6-6 and TRBJ2-5; D uncertain. Germline V gives CDR1 MNHNY, CDR2 SVGAGI (reference sequence). The V end was cut by 3 bases, the J end by 2 bases, with 7 bases between. The CDR3 loop spans 13 amino acids. DNA for the CDR3: TGTGCCAGCAGTTATCTGATACAAGAGACCCAGTACTTC. Translated: CASSYLIQETQYF.

The rearrangement links TRBV5-1 to TRBJ2-1; 14 nucleotides line up with TRBD2. This CDR3 contains 15 residues. Germline V gene sequence: CDR1 SGHRS, CDR2 YFSETQ. Trimming removed 3 bases from V and 8 bases from J; junction bases left unmatched: 4. CDR3 sequence reads: CASSWTSGGYDEQFF. CDR3 sequence (DNA): TGCGCCAGCAGCTGGACTAGCGGGGGGTATGATGAGCAGTTCTTC.

The J gene is TRBJ2-1, the V gene TRBV6-2 or TRBV6-3, with 9 bases that match TRBD1. Germline V gene data show CDR1 as MNHEY and CDR2 as SVGEGT. The ends lost 4 bases at V and 5 bases at J; junction bases unmatched: 6. The CDR3 consists of 15 residues. CDR3: CASSLRDRAHNEQFF. The CDR3 coding sequence is TGTGCCAGCAGTTTGCGGGACAGGGCACACAATGAGCAGTTCTTC.

This chain joins TRBV6-5 and TRBJ1-4, with unresolved D. Deletions cut 2 bases from V and 1 base from J, with 8 bases between. The germline V gene has CDR1 MNHEY and CDR2 SVGAGI. This CDR3 region has 15 residues. The chain's CDR3 is CASSYPGLTNEKLFF. CDR3 DNA sequence: TGTGCCAGCAGTTACCCGGGCTTAACTAATGAAAAACTGTTTTTT.

This chain uses TRBV3-1 (or the pseudogene TRBV3-2) with TRBJ2-3; D not certain. V was shortened by 1 base and J by 0 bases, with 8 bases between the two germline ends. This CDR3 region has 15 residues. Per germline, CDR1 LGHDT and CDR2 YNNKEL (reference sequence). CDR3 in amino acids: CASSQVAPSTDTQYF. CDR3 in DNA: TGTGCCAGCAGCCAAGTAGCACCAAGCACAGATACGCAGTATTTT.

V gene TRBV19 combines with J gene TRBJ1-2; D not resolved. CDR3 length: 14 amino acids. Trimming stripped 5 bases from V and 6 bases from J, with 16 bases between. CDR1 LNHDA and CDR2 SQIVND come from the germline V gene (reference sequence). The DNA of the CDR3 is TGTGCCAGTAGTTTAACGACCGCCCGGGATGGCTACACCTTC. Encoded protein: CASSLTTARDGYTF. Drawing the rest from reference TRBV19 and TRBJ1-2, the complete variable domain is DGGITQSPKYLFRKEGQNVTLSCEQNLNHDAMYWYRQDPGQGLRLIYYSQIVNDFQKGDIAEGYSVSREKKESFPLTVTSAQKNPTAFYLCASSLTTARDGYTFGSGTRLTVV.

This clone has only a few counts. The rearrangement joins TRBV20-1 to TRBJ1-2; TRBD1 might be the D (5 bases). Between the trimmed V and J ends, which lost 3 bases and 0 bases, there was a span of 11 bases. The CDR3 is 14 residues long. Germline CDR1 DFQATT, CDR2 SNEGSKA (reference sequence). This CDR3 reads CSASTGGTNYGYTF. The CDR3 DNA is TGCAGTGCTAGTACGGGGGGAACTAACTATGGCTACACCTTC.

V usage is TRBV19 and J usage is TRBJ2-3; D remains ambiguous. Germline values: CDR1 LNHDA, CDR2 SQIVND (reference sequence). There are 15 residues in the CDR3. Trimming removed 5 bases at V and 1 base at J, with 13 bases between. The CDR3 loop is CASSAQSPGTDTQYF. The CDR3 nucleotides read TGTGCCAGTAGTGCGCAAAGTCCGGGCACAGATACGCAGTATTTT.

This clone was seen only once. The V gene is TRBV6-5, the J gene TRBJ2-7, with a tentative D call TRBD2 (6 bases). The CDR3 is 15 residues long. The V gene lost 7 bases and the J gene lost 2 bases, with 18 bases spanning the gap. Looked up from germline, CDR1 is MNHEY and CDR2 is SVGAGI. The CDR3 sequence: CASTKLPGVTYEQYF. The DNA of the CDR3 is TGTGCCAGCACCAAACTCCCGGGGGTTACCTACGAGCAGTACTTC.

The rearrangement uses TRBV15 and TRBJ1-5, with a tentative D call TRBD1 (5 bases). This CDR3 has 16 amino acids. The ends were cut back, 6 bases at V and 3 bases at J, with 18 bases in the middle. The V gene's germline CDR1 is LNHNV and CDR2 YYDKDF (reference sequence). The CDR3 sequence: CATRSIGGQFNQPQHF. As DNA, the CDR3 is TGTGCCACCAGGTCGATCGGAGGACAATTCAATCAGCCCCAGCATTTT. The variable domain in full, with the rest retrieved from reference TRBV15 and TRBJ1-5, is DAMVIQNPRYQVTQFGKPVTLSCSQTLNHNVMYWYQQKSSQAPKLLFHYYDKDFNNEADTPDNFQSRRPNTSFCFLDIRSPGLGDTAMYLCATRSIGGQFNQPQHFGDGTRLSIL.

The chain couples TRBV4-1 to TRBJ1-2; no definite D call. This CDR3 spans 13 amino acids. In germline, CDR1 is MGHRA, CDR2 YSYEKL. The V and J ends lost 0 bases and 3 bases respectively, with 5 bases between them. CDR3 sequence reads: CASSQEADYGYTF. The CDR3 DNA sequence: TGCGCCAGCAGCCAAGAGGCTGACTATGGCTACACCTTC.